The clone carrying this TCR beta chain is a singleton in its sample. Adults between about 18 and 95 years of age took part from about two dozen US areas. Grouping used clinical history reported by participants in a survey and questionnaire. The record originates from a study of blood T cell repertoires in COVID-19. About the study: Nucleic acid was either cDNA or gDNA, and it came from T cells, B-cell-depleted T cells, or PBMCs.

Sequencing used immunoSEQ multiplex PCR; TCRdb keeps in-frame clones, though not all of them. The sample has some 490,000 clones, 75% to 90% seen once. Germline V CDR1 and CDR2: MGHRA, YSYEKL. J gave up 8 bases and V 4 bases, and 16 bases lay outside the gene matches. This CDR3 spans 17 amino acids. Specimen: PBMCs or T cells enriched from blood (not recorded which). The sequence came from a woman aged 55-75 years who had recovered from COVID-19. J is TRBJ2-1 and V is TRBV4-1, with 8 bases lining up with TRBD2. The chain's CDR3 is CASSRFYGTRVSDEQFF. The CDR3 DNA reads TGCGCCAGCAGCCGGTTCTACGGGACTAGAGTTTCCGATGAGCAGTTCTTC.